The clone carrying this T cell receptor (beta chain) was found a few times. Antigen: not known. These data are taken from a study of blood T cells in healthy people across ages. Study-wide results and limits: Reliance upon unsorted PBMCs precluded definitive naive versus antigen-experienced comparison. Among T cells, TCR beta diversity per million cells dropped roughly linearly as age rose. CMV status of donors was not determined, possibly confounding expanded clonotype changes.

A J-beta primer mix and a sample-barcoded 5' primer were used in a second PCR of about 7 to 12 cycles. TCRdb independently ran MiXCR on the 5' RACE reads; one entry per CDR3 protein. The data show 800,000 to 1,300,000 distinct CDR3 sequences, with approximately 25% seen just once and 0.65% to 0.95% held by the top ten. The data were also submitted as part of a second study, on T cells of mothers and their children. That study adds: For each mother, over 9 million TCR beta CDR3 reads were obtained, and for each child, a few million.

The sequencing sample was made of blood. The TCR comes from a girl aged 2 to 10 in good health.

Written as DNA, the CDR3 is TGCAGCGTCGGGGGCGACACGCGTCTTGAAGCTTTCTTT. Translation gives CSVGGDTRLEAFF. The V gene is TRBV29-1, the J gene TRBJ1-1; D is possibly TRBD1 (6 bases). Germline V gives CDR1 SQVTM, CDR2 ANQGSEA. V lost 6 bases and J 7 bases, leaving 18 bases between the germline ends. This CDR3 comprises 13 residues.